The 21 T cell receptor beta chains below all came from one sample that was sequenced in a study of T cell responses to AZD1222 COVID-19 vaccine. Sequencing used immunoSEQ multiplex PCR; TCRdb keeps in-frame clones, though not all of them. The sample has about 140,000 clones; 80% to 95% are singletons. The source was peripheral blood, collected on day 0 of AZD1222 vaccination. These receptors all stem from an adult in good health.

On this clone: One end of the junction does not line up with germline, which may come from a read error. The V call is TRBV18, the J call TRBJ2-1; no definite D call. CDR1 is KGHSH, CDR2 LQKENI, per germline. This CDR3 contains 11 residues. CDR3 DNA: TGCGCCAGCTCACGGGACAATGAGCAGTTCTTC. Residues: CASSRDNEQFF. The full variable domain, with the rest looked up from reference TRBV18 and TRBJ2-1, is NAGVMQNPRHLVRRRGQEARLRCSPMKGHSHVYWYRQLPEEGLKFMVYLQKENIIDESGMPKERFSAEFPKEGPSILRIQQVVRGDSAAYFCASSRDNEQFFGPGTRLTVL.

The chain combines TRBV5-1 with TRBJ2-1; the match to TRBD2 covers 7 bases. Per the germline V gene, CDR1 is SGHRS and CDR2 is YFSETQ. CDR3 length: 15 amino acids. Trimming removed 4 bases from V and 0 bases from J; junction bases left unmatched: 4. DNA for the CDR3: TGCGCCAGCAGCGGCGGGAGCGGCTCCTACAATGAGCAGTTCTTC. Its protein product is CASSGGSGSYNEQFF.

CDR3 amino acids: CATSDLVSGSTDTQYF. CDR3 bases: TGTGCCACCAGTGATTTAGTTAGCGGGAGCACAGATACGCAGTATTTT. This chain links TRBV24-1 with TRBJ2-3, with 7 bases aligning to TRBD2. The J segment lost 0 bases and the V segment lost 1 base, leaving 3 bases of the junction unmatched. CDR1 KGHDR and CDR2 SFDVKD come from the germline V gene. The CDR3 is made up of 16 amino acids.

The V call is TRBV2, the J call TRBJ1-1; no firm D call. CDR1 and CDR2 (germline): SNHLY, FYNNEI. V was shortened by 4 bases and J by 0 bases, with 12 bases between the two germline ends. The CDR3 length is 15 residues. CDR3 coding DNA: TGTGCCAGCAGTGGGCCAGGTGGTATGAACACTGAAGCTTTCTTT. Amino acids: CASSGPGGMNTEAFF.

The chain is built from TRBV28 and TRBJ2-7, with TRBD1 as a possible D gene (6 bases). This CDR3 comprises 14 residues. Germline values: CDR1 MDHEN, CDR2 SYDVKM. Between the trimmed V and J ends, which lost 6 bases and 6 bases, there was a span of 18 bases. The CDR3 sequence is CASSRSSTGSEQYF. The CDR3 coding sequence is TGTGCCAGCAGCCGCTCATCCACAGGGTCCGAGCAGTACTTC.

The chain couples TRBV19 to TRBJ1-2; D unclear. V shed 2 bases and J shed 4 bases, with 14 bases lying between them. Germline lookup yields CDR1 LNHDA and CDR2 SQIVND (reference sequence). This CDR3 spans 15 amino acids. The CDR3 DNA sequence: TGTGCCAGTAGTATATTAGCCCCAGCCGGCTATGGCTACACCTTC. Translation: CASSILAPAGYGYTF.

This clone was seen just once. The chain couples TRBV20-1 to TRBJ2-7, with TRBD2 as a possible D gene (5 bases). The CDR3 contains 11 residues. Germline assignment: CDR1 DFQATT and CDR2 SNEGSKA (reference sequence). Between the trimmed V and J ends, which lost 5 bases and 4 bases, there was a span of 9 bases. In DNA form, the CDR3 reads TGCAGTGCTTTGGACTTATACGAGCAGTACTTC. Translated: CSALDLYEQYF.

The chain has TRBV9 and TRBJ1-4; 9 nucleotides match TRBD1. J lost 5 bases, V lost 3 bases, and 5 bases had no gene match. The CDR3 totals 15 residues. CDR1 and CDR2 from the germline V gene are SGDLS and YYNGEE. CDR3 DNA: TGTGCCAGCAGCGGACGGACAGGGGTAAATGAAAAACTGTTTTTT. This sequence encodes CASSGRTGVNEKLFF.

In DNA form, the CDR3 reads TGTGCCAGCAGTTTGGGAGGCATAAGCTCCTACGAGCAGTACTTC. Translated: CASSLGGISSYEQYF. V usage is TRBV28 and J usage is TRBJ2-7; D is possibly TRBD2 (6 bases). The V gene lost 3 bases and the J gene lost 0 bases, with 12 bases spanning the gap. This CDR3 comprises 15 residues. The germline CDR1 and CDR2 sequences are MDHEN and SYDVKM.

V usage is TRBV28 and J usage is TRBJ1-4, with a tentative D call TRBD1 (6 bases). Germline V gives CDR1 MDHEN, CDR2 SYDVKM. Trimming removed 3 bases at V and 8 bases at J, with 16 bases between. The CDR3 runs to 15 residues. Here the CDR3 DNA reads TGTGCCAGCAGTTTCGCTGGGCCAGGGGAGGAAAAACTGTTTTTT. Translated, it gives CASSFAGPGEEKLFF.

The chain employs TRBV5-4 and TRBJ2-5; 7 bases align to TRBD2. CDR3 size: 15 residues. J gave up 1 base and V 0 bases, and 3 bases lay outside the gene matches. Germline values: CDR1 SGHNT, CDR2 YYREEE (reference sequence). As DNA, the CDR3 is TGTGCCAGCAGCTTGGGGCGGGAGAGCCAAGAGACCCAGTACTTC. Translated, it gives CASSLGRESQETQYF.

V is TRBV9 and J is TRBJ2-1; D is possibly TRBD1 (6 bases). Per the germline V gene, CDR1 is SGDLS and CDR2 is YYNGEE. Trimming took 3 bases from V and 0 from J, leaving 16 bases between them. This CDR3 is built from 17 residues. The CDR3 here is CASSGRTVLSSYNEQFF. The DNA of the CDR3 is TGTGCCAGCAGCGGAAGGACAGTTCTGAGCTCCTACAATGAGCAGTTCTTC.

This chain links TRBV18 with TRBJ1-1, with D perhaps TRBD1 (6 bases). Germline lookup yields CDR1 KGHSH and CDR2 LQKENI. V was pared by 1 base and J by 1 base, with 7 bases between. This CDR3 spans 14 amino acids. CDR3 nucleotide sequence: TGTGCCAGCTCACCACGGACAGCGAACACTGAAGCTTTCTTT. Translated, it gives CASSPRTANTEAFF.

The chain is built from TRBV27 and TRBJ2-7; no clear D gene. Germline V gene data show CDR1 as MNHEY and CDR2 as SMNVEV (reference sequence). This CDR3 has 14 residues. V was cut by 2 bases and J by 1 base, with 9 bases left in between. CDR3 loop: CASSLQRLSYEQYF. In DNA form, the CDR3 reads TGTGCCAGCAGTTTACAGAGGCTTTCCTACGAGCAGTACTTC.

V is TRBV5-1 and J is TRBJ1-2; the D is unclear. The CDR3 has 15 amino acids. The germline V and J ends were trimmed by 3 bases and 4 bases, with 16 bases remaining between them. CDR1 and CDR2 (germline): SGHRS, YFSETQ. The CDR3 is CASSSDPQNLYGYTF. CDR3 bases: TGCGCCAGCAGCTCGGACCCGCAAAACCTCTATGGCTACACCTTC.

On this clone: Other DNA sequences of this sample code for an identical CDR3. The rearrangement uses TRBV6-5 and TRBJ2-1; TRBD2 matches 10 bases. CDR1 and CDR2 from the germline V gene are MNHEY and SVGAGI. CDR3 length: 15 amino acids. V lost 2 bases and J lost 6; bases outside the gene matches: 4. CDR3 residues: CASSYGLAGVNEQFF. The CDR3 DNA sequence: TGTGCCAGCAGTTACGGGCTAGCGGGAGTCAATGAGCAGTTCTTC.

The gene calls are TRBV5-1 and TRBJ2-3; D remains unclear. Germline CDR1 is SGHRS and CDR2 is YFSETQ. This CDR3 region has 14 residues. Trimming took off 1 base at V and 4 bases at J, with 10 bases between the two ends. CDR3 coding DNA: TGCGCCAGCAGCTTGACGGGCGTGGCAGATACGCAGTATTTT. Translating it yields CASSLTGVADTQYF.

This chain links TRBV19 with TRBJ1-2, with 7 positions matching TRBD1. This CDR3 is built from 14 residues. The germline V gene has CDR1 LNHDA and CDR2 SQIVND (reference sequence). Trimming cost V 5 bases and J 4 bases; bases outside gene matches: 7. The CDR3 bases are TGTGCCAGTAGTCCAGCAGGGGGGATCTATGGCTACACCTTC. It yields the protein CASSPAGGIYGYTF.

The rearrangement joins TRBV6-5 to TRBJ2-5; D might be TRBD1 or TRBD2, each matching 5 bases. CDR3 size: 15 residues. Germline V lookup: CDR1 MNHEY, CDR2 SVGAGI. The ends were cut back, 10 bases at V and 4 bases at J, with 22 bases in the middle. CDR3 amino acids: CATQNIRDPGETQYF. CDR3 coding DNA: TGTGCCACCCAGAACATTCGGGACCCGGGAGAGACCCAGTACTTC.

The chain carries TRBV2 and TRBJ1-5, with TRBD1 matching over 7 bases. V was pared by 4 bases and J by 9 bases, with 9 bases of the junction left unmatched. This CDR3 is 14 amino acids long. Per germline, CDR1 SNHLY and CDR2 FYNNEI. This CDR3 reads CASSAGQTSRPQHF. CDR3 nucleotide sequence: TGTGCCAGCAGTGCGGGACAGACATCTCGGCCCCAGCATTTT.

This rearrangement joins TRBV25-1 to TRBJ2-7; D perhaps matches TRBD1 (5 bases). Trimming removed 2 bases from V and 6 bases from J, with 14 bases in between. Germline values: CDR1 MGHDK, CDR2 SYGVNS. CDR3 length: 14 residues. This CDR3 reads CASSEIWERGEQYF. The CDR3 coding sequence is TGTGCCAGCAGTGAAATATGGGAAAGGGGCGAGCAGTACTTC.